A single sample gave rise to the 26 T cell receptor beta chains below, sequenced in a study of T cells after yellow fever vaccination. TCRdb fed the 5' RACE reads into MiXCR, producing one record per CDR3 protein. The repertoire has 250,000 to 300,000 distinct CDR3 sequences, around 4.9% of them found once; the top ten carry roughly 3.3%. Sequences were derived from CD4+ T cells sorted from PBMCs, sampled on the day of the yellow fever booster vaccination. Receptors originate from a man between 18 and 29 years old who received the YFV17D yellow fever vaccine.

This clonotype showed up many times. The chain recombines TRBV29-1 with TRBJ2-2; tentatively, D is TRBD1 (6 bases). Trimming took off 3 bases at V and 8 bases at J, with 10 bases between the two ends. The germline V gene encodes CDR1 SQVTM and CDR2 ANQGSEA. The CDR3 consists of 12 residues. The CDR3 sequence: CSVDRGTGELFF. In nucleotides, the CDR3 is TGCAGCGTTGACAGGGGCACGGGGGAGCTGTTTTTT.

The V call is TRBV7-8, the J call TRBJ2-3, with 8 nucleotides matching TRBD2. Germline V gene data show CDR1 as SGHVS and CDR2 as FQNEAQ. CDR3 length: 16 residues. V was pared by 5 bases and J by 3 bases, with 10 bases of the junction left unmatched. The CDR3 bases are TGTGCCAGCAGCGCACTAGGGCGGGGGGTAACAGATACGCAGTATTTT. Translation gives CASSALGRGVTDTQYF.

This clonotype came up many times. The chain uses TRBV11-2 and TRBJ2-1; D unresolved. The V end lost 0 bases, the J end lost 9 bases, and 15 bases lay between the germline ends. The CDR3 runs 15 residues. Germline CDR1 and CDR2: SGHAT and FQNNGV. In DNA, the CDR3 is TGTGCCAGCAGCTTAGATCTTGTCCAGCTCGGTGAGCAGTTCTTC. This sequence encodes CASSLDLVQLGEQFF.

This clonotype came up a few times. The chain uses TRBV7-9 and TRBJ2-7; D remains unclear. CDR3 size: 13 residues. CDR1 and CDR2 from the germline V gene are SEHNR and FQNEAQ (reference sequence). Trimming pared 3 bases from V and 0 bases from J, leaving 6 bases between. The CDR3 DNA reads TGTGCCAGCAGCTTTCTCACCTCCTACGAGCAGTACTTC. It encodes CASSFLTSYEQYF.

The chain uses TRBV10-3 and TRBJ2-2, with D possibly being TRBD1 or TRBD2 (6 bases each). Trimming removed 11 bases at V and 2 bases at J, with 15 bases between. Germline lookup yields CDR1 ENHRY and CDR2 SYGVKD. The CDR3 totals 14 residues. CDR3 in DNA: TGTGCCGTCGGAGGGGGTCCCAACACCGGGGAGCTGTTTTTT. It is translated as CAVGGGPNTGELFF.

This clonotype was seen at least ten times. The rearrangement links TRBV5-1 to TRBJ1-1; 8 bases are shared with TRBD1. The CDR3 length is 14 residues. J gave up 2 bases and V 4 bases, and 4 bases lay outside the gene matches. In germline, CDR1 is SGHRS, CDR2 YFSETQ. The CDR3 here is CASSTGQGNTEAFF. CDR3 nucleotides: TGCGCCAGCAGCACCGGACAGGGTAACACTGAAGCTTTCTTT.

This chain joins TRBV27 and TRBJ1-1; D ambiguous. The CDR3 loop spans 16 amino acids. Germline loops: CDR1 MNHEY, CDR2 SMNVEV (reference sequence). V was shortened by 6 bases and J by 1 base, with 18 bases between the two germline ends. DNA for the CDR3: TGTGCCAGCAGGCCTACCCGGGCCAAAAGGAACACTGAAGCTTTCTTT. This encodes CASRPTRAKRNTEAFF.

This clonotype was seen a handful of times. The chain is built from TRBV12-3 or TRBV12-4 and TRBJ2-3; possibly TRBD1 for D (6 bases). CDR3 length equals 16 residues. Trimming cost V 3 bases and J 2 bases, with 15 bases left between them. The DNA of the CDR3 is TGTGCCAGCAGTTTGGTTCTGGGGGCCTACACAGATACGCAGTATTTT. It yields the protein CASSLVLGAYTDTQYF.

In its sample, this clonotype was seen many times. V gene TRBV4-3 combines with J gene TRBJ2-1; the match to TRBD2 covers 10 bases. V gave up 3 bases and J gave up 2 bases; unmatched junction bases: 13. CDR1 and CDR2 from the germline V gene are LGHNA and YSLEER. The CDR3 covers 19 residues. CDR3 sequence reads: CASSHSGRLAGDPYNEQFF. CDR3 sequence (DNA): TGCGCCAGCAGCCACAGCGGCAGACTAGCGGGCGACCCCTACAATGAGCAGTTCTTC.

This clonotype was counted only a few times. J is TRBJ1-1 and V is TRBV18, with TRBD1 matching over 9 bases. The CDR3 is 15 residues long. J was trimmed by 4 bases and V by 2 bases; bases with no gene match: 5. Germline CDR1 KGHSH, CDR2 LQKENI. The CDR3 DNA reads TGTGCCAGCTCACCATTACAGGGGGCGCCCACTGAAGCTTTCTTT. This encodes CASSPLQGAPTEAFF.

This clonotype appeared a few times. The CDR3 DNA is TGTGCCAGCAGCCGGTCCCCGGGACTCGGAATGGAAGCTTTCTTT. It encodes CASSRSPGLGMEAFF. The chain is built from TRBV7-3 and TRBJ1-1, with D perhaps matching TRBD1 (5 bases). Germline V gene sequence: CDR1 SGHTA, CDR2 FQGTGA. V shed 5 bases and J shed 8 bases, with 21 bases lying between them. CDR3 length: 15 residues. Variable domain in full (rest from reference TRBV7-3 and TRBJ1-1): GAGVSQTPSNKVTEKGKYVELRCDPISGHTALYWYRQSLGQGPEFLIYFQGTGAADDSGLPNDRFFAVRPEGSVSTLKIQRTERGDSAVYLCASSRSPGLGMEAFFGQGTRLTVV.

This clonotype occurred many times. This chain uses TRBV23-1 with TRBJ2-7; TRBD1 aligns across 9 bases. TRBV23-1 is reported as an ORF; its role is uncertain. The V segment lost 4 bases and the J segment 4 bases; nucleotides outside the gene matches: 8. The CDR3 contains 15 residues. The CDR3, as DNA: TGCGCCAGCAGTCCGGGACAGGGTAATCCGTACGAGCAGTACTTC. It yields the protein CASSPGQGNPYEQYF.

This clonotype was seen repeatedly, ten times or more. V is TRBV7-2 and J is TRBJ1-1; 11 positions agree with TRBD1. V lost 4 bases and J lost 10; bases outside the gene matches: 8. The CDR3 extends over 14 amino acids. Germline assignment: CDR1 SGHTA and CDR2 FQGNSA. The CDR3 sequence: CASSSPDRGLGAFF. The CDR3 DNA sequence: TGTGCCAGCAGCTCGCCGGACAGGGGGCTTGGAGCTTTCTTT. Looking up the rest from reference TRBV7-2 and TRBJ1-1 gives the full variable domain: GAGVSQSPSNKVTEKGKDVELRCDPISGHTALYWYRQSLGQGLEFLIYFQGNSAPDKSGLPSDRFSAERTGGSVSTLTIQRTQQEDSAVYLCASSSPDRGLGAFFGQGTRLTVV.

The table lists this clonotype with a few counts. This chain links TRBV6-5 with TRBJ2-1; 7 bases fit TRBD1. CDR1 MNHEY and CDR2 SVGAGI come from the germline V gene. This CDR3 region has 16 residues. With V trimmed by 0 bases and J by 3 bases, 5 bases remained unmatched. The DNA of the CDR3 is TGTGCCAGCAGTTACTCCGGACAGGCCTTCTACAATGAGCAGTTCTTC. Amino acids: CASSYSGQAFYNEQFF.

This clonotype turned up a few times. V and J are TRBV7-8 and TRBJ1-2, with 8 bases matching TRBD1. The J segment lost 5 bases and the V segment lost 4 bases, leaving 18 bases of the junction unmatched. CDR3 length: 18 amino acids. Germline assignment: CDR1 SGHVS and CDR2 FQNEAQ. The CDR3 loop is CASSSPGQGRGRGYGYTF. The CDR3, as DNA: TGTGCCAGCAGCTCACCTGGACAGGGCCGGGGTAGGGGTTATGGCTACACCTTC. The full variable domain, rest sourced from reference TRBV7-8 and TRBJ1-2, is GAGVSQSPRYKVAKRGQDVALRCDPISGHVSLFWYQQALGQGPEFLTYFQNEAQLDKSGLPSDRFFAERPEGSVSTLKIQRTQQEDSAVYLCASSSPGQGRGRGYGYTFGSGTRLTVV.

The rearrangement joins TRBV12-3 or TRBV12-4 to TRBJ2-1; D remains unclear. This CDR3 comprises 17 residues. Trimming left V 3 bases short and J 0 bases short, with 15 bases between. The CDR3 sequence is CASSFGSGRSSYNEQFF. The DNA for the CDR3 is TGTGCCAGCAGTTTTGGTTCAGGCAGGAGCTCCTACAATGAGCAGTTCTTC.

This clonotype was counted only a few times. The chain combines TRBV20-1 with TRBJ2-1; 15 nucleotides line up with TRBD2. Trimming took 3 bases from V and 7 from J; bases not matched to a gene: 1. The CDR3 loop spans 14 amino acids. Germline CDR1 and CDR2: DFQATT and SNEGSKA (reference sequence). The CDR3 coding sequence is TGCAGTGCTAGCGGACTAGCGGGGGGGAATGAGCAGTTCTTC. Its translation: CSASGLAGGNEQFF.

There are many counts of this clonotype. This chain uses TRBV12-3 or TRBV12-4 with TRBJ1-1; 7 bases are a match to TRBD1. With V trimmed by 6 bases and J by 4 bases, 11 bases remained unmatched. The CDR3 has 15 amino acids. The CDR3 loop reads CASSQRGRAGTEAFF. CDR3 DNA: TGTGCCAGCAGCCAAAGGGGGCGAGCGGGCACTGAAGCTTTCTTT.

This clonotype showed up just a few times. The rearrangement links TRBV9 to TRBJ1-5, with D unresolved. The ends were cut back, 4 bases at V and 7 bases at J, with 12 bases in the middle. The CDR3 runs to 13 residues. CDR1 and CDR2 (germline): SGDLS, YYNGEE. DNA of the CDR3: TGTGCCAGCAGCCTTGGCCAAGAACAGCCCCAGCATTTT. Translating it yields CASSLGQEQPQHF.

The rearrangement links TRBV5-1 to TRBJ1-2; D might be TRBD1 (6 bases). Germline V gene sequence: CDR1 SGHRS, CDR2 YFSETQ. This CDR3 comprises 15 residues. Trimming shortened V by 0 bases and J by 5 bases, and 14 bases separated the two germline ends. CDR3 in DNA: TGCGCCAGCAGCTTGGGTCAGGGGCCTGAATATGGCTACACCTTC. It yields the protein CASSLGQGPEYGYTF.

The chain couples TRBV19 to TRBJ1-5, with D unclear. V was shortened by 8 bases and J by 7 bases, with 12 bases between the two germline ends. Germline values: CDR1 LNHDA, CDR2 SQIVND (reference sequence). CDR3 size: 12 residues. This chain's CDR3 is CASGHLTQPQHF. CDR3 coding DNA: TGTGCCAGTGGCCATCTCACCCAGCCCCAGCATTTT.

The gene calls are TRBV27 and TRBJ1-4, with a possible D match to TRBD1 (5 bases). CDR1 and CDR2 from the germline V gene are MNHEY and SMNVEV (reference sequence). V was clipped by 8 bases and J by 8 bases, with 15 bases between them. CDR3 size: 13 residues. CDR3 DNA: TGTGCCAGCCGCGCAGGGTTCAGGGAAAAACTGTTTTTT. This codes for CASRAGFREKLFF.

This clonotype was recorded at least ten times. V gene TRBV25-1 combines with J gene TRBJ2-5, with D perhaps matching TRBD1 or TRBD2 (5 bases each). The CDR3 is made up of 11 amino acids. The V end lost 7 bases, the J end lost 5 bases, and 8 bases lay between the germline ends. CDR1 is MGHDK and CDR2 is SYGVNS in the germline V gene. CDR3 protein: CASIEGETQYF. The DNA of the CDR3 is TGTGCCAGCATTGAGGGGGAGACCCAGTACTTC.

The V call is TRBV18, the J call TRBJ1-2; 8 nucleotides match TRBD1. Per germline, CDR1 KGHSH and CDR2 LQKENI. The ends lost 3 bases at V and 8 bases at J; junction bases unmatched: 11. This CDR3 is built from 15 residues. CDR3 amino acids: CASSPDMTGAEGYTF. CDR3 nucleotides: TGTGCCAGCTCACCCGATATGACAGGGGCAGAAGGCTACACCTTC.

This clonotype was seen ten or more times. This rearrangement joins TRBV7-3 to TRBJ2-2; D remains ambiguous. Deletions cut 3 bases from V and 2 bases from J, with 7 bases between. Per the germline V gene, CDR1 is SGHTA and CDR2 is FQGTGA. This CDR3 spans 14 amino acids. CDR3 amino acids: CASSFSANTGELFF. The CDR3 DNA reads as TGTGCCAGCAGCTTTTCCGCTAACACCGGGGAGCTGTTTTTT.

This clonotype has a count of ten or more. The chain joins TRBV25-1 to TRBJ2-5; the D is unclear. The CDR3 runs to 15 residues. V lost 1 base, J lost 5 bases, and 14 bases lay in between. In germline, CDR1 is MGHDK, CDR2 SYGVNS. The chain's CDR3 is CASSESGRMGETQYF. In DNA form, the CDR3 reads TGTGCCAGCAGTGAATCCGGGCGGATGGGGGAGACCCAGTACTTC.